This TCR beta chain was observed in a study of blood T cell repertoires in COVID-19. Study details: Sources were T cells, B-cell-depleted T cells, or PBMCs; the material itself was cDNA or gDNA.

Profiled with immunoSEQ multiplex PCR; TCRdb holds only in-frame clones, not every one. Counted here are about 230,000 clones, around 84% occurring once; the ten biggest clones make up 11%. V was shortened by 6 bases and J by 7 bases, with 16 bases between the two germline ends. This CDR3 region has 13 residues. Germline CDR1 MNHEY, CDR2 SVGAGI. This sequence was found in a man aged 50 or older with COVID-19, enrolled during active disease. Source material: peripheral blood. V gene TRBV6-5 combines with J gene TRBJ2-7; the D gene is possibly TRBD1 (5 bases). CDR3 DNA: TGTGCCAGCAGACGACAGTTGACGCGGGAGCAGTACTTC. This sequence encodes CASRRQLTREQYF.